This TCR beta chain was found in a study of blood T cell repertoires in COVID-19. On the study more broadly: The United States, Italy and Spain were the sources of the acute and convalescent COVID-19 samples. The analysed material was cDNA or gDNA that came from T cells, B-cell-depleted T cells, or PBMCs.

Original processing methods: Reference gene primer amplification gave estimated nucleated cell counts. Some clones are missing from TCRdb's copy, which holds only in-frame ones; the method was immunoSEQ multiplex PCR. The V and J calls and clone size are taken from that table; D and trimming were inferred from the DNA. The data contain around 280,000 clones, roughly 87% of them singletons. The germline gives CDR1 SQVTM, CDR2 ANQGSEA. This CDR3 has 12 amino acids. Trimming pared 6 bases from V and 4 bases from J, leaving 12 bases between. The chain carries TRBV29-1 and TRBJ1-2, with no clear D. The sequence derives from a woman between 50 and 59 years old who had recovered from COVID-19. Sequenced: peripheral blood. This CDR3 is CSVFHSSYGYTF. CDR3 DNA sequence: TGCAGCGTCTTCCACTCTAGCTATGGCTACACCTTC.